The rows below give T cell receptor beta chains drawn from one sample of a study of T cells expressing NK-cell markers. TCRdb reprocessed the 5' RACE reads and stores each CDR3 protein as one record, lacking DNA. This table holds approximately 420,000 distinct CDR3 sequences. Specimen: blood T cells: a sorted CD56 or NKG2C T cell subset, CD4+ or CD8+ T cells, or bulk PBMC T cells (not recorded which). The receptors derive from a woman aged 45-59 years in good health. The CDR3 runs from the conserved cysteine through the conserved F or W.

TRBV5-1	TRBJ2-7	CASSTGDWYEQYF
TRBV27	TRBJ2-5	CASSRLAGTQYF
TRBV5-1	TRBJ2-7	CASSLGEARYNEQYF
TRBV7-6	TRBJ2-1	CASRSRLAGSYNEQFF
TRBV20-1	TRBJ2-1	CSASRRTSDLEQFF
TRBV24-1	TRBJ2-2	CATSDWAGELFF
TRBV6-2/TRBV6-3	TRBJ2-3	CASSPPRGSKATDTQYF
TRBV5-1	TRBJ2-1	CASSRGVSGSSYNEQFF
TRBV6-5	TRBJ2-2	CASSRQGLGELFF
TRBV7-9	TRBJ1-1	CASSSSGVSTEAFF
TRBV6-5	TRBJ2-3	CASSYRHSGRGGDTQYF
TRBV12-3/TRBV12-4	TRBJ2-1	CASSLKSPQFF
TRBV6-1	TRBJ1-1	CASSEREMTEAFF
TRBV20-1	TRBJ2-3	CSVEGLSTDTQYF
TRBV5-1	TRBJ2-1	CASREDISYNEQFF
TRBV5-1	TRBJ1-1	CASSSQGPNTEAFF
TRBV4-1	TRBJ2-7	CASGTSGTYEQYF
TRBV20-1	TRBJ2-2	CSARGGYGGGELFF
TRBV21-1	TRBJ1-4	CASSRQVNEKLFF